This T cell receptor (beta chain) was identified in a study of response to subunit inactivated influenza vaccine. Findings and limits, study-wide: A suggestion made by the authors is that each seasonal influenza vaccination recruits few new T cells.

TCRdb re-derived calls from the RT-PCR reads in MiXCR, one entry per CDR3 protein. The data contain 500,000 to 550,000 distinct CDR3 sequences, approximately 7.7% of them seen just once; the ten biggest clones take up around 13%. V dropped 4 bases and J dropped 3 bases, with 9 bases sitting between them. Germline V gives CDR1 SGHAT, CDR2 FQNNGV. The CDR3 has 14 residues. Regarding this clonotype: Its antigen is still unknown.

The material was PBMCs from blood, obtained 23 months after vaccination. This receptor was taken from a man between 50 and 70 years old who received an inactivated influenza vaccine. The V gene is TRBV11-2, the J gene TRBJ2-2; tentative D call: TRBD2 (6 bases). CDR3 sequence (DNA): TGTGCCAGCAGCTGGGGGGTATACACCGGGGAGCTGTTTTTT. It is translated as CASSWGVYTGELFF.